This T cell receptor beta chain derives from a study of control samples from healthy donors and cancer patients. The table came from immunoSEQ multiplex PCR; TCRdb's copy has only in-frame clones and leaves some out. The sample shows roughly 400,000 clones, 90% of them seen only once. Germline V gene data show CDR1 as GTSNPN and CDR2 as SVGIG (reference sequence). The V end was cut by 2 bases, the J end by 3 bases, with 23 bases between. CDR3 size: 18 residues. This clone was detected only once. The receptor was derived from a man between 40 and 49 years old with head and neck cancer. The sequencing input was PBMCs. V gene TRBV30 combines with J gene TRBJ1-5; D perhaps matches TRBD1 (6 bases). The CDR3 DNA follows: TGTGCCTGGAGTCCTCGTCGGGGGGGCGGTTGGAACAATCAGCCCCAGCATTTT. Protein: CAWSPRRGGGWNNQPQHF.